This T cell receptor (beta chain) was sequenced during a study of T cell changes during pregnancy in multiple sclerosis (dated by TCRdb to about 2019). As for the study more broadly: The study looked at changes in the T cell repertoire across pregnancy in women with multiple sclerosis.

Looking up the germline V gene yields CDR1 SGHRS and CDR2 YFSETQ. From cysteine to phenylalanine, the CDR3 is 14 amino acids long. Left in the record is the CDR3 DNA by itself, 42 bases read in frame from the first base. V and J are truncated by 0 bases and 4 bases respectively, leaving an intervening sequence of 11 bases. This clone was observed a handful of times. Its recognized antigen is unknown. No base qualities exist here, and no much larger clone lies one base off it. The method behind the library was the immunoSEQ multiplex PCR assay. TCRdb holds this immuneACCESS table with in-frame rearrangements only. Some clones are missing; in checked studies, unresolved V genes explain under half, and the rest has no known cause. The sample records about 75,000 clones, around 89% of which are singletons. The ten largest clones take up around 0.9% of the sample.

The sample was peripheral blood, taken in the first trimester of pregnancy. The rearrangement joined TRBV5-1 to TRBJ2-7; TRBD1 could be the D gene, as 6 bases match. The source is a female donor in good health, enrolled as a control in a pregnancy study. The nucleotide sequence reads TGCGCCAGCAGCTTGGCAGGCCAGGGGTACGAGCAGTACTTC. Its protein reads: CASSLAGQGYEQYF.